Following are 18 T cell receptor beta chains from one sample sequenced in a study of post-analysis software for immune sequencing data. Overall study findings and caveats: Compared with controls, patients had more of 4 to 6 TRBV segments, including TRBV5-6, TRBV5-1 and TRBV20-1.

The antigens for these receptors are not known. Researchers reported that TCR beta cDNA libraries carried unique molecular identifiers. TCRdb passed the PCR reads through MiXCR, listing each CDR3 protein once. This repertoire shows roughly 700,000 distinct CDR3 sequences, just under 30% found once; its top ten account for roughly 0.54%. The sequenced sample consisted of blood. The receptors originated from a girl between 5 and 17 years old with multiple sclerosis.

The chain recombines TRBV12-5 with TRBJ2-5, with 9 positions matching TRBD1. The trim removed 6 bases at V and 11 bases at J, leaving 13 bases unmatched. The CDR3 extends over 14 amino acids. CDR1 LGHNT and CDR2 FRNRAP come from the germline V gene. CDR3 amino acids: CASGSGQGYNEQYF. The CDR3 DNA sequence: TGTGCTAGTGGATCGGGACAGGGTTACAATGAGCAGTACTTC.

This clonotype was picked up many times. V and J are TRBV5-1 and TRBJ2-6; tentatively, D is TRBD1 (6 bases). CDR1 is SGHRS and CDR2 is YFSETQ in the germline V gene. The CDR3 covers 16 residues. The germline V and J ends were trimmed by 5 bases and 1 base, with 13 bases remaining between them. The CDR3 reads CASRFGGSSGANVLTF. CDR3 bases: TGCGCCAGCAGGTTTGGGGGCAGTTCTGGGGCCAACGTCCTGACTTTC.

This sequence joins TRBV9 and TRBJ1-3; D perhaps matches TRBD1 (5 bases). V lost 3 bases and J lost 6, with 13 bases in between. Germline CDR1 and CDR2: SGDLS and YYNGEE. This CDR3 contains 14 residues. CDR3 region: CASSGFMGVNTIYF. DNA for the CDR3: TGTGCCAGCAGCGGTTTCATGGGGGTAAACACCATATATTTT.

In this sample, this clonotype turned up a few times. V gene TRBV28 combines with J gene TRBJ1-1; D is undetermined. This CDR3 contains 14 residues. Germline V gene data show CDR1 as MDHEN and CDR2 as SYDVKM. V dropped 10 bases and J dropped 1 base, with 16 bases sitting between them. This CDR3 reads CAIRPSTQNTEAFF. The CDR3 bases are TGTGCCATCAGACCTAGCACGCAGAACACTGAAGCTTTCTTT.

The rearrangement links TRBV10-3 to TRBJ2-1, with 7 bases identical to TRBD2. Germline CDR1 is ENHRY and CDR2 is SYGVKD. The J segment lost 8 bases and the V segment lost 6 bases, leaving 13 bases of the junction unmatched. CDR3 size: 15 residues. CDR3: CAISRSGAAPHEQFF. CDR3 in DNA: TGTGCCATCAGCAGAAGCGGGGCGGCCCCCCATGAGCAGTTCTTC.

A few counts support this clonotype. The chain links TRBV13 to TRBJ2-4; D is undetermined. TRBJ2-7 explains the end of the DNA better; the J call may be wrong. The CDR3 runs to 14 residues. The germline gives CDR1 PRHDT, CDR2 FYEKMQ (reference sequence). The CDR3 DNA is TGTGCCAGCAGCCCCTCGGATTCGTCCTACGAGCAGTACTTC. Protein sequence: CASSPSDSSYEQYF.

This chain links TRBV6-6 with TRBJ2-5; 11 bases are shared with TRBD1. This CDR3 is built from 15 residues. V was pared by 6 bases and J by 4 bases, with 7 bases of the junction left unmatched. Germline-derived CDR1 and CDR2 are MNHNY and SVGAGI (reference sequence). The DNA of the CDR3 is TGTGCCAGCAGAGGGGGACAGGGGGTGGGAGAGACCCAGTACTTC. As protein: CASRGGQGVGETQYF.

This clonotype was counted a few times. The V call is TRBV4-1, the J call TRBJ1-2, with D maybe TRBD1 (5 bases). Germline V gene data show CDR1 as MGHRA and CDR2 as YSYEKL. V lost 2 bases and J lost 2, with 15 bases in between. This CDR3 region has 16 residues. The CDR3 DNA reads TGCGCCAGCAGCCAACCCGGGAGGGGAAGGAACTATGGCTACACCTTC. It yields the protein CASSQPGRGRNYGYTF.

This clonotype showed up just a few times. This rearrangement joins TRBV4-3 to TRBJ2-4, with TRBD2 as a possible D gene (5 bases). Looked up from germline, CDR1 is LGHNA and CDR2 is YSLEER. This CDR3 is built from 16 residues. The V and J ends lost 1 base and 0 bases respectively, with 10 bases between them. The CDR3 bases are TGCGCCAGCAGCCAAGGCCTGGCGGGAGCCAAAAACATTCAGTACTTC. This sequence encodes CASSQGLAGAKNIQYF.

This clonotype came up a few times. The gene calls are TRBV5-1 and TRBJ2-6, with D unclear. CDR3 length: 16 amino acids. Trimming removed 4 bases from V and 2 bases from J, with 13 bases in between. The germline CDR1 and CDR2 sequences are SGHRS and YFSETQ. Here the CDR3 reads CASSDPRTAGANVLTF. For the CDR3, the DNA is TGCGCCAGCAGCGACCCCCGTACAGCTGGGGCCAACGTCCTGACTTTC.

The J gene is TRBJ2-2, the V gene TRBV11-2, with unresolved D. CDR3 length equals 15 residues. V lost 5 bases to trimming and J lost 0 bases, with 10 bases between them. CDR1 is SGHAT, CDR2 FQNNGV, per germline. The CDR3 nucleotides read TGTGCCAGCAGCCTTGGGCGTACGAACACCGGGGAGCTGTTTTTT. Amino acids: CASSLGRTNTGELFF.

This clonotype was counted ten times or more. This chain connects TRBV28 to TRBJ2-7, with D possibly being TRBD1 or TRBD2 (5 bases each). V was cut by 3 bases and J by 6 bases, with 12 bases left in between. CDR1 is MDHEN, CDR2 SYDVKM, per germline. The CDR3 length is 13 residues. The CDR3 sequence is CASSFGGWGEQYF. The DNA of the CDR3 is TGTGCCAGCAGTTTTGGGGGTTGGGGCGAGCAGTACTTC.

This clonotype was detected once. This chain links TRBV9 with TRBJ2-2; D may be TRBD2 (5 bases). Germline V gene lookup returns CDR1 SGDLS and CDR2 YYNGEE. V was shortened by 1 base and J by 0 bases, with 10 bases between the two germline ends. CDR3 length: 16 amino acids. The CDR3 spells CASSVFFSANTGELFF. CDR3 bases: TGTGCCAGCAGCGTATTTTTTAGCGCGAACACCGGGGAGCTGTTTTTT.

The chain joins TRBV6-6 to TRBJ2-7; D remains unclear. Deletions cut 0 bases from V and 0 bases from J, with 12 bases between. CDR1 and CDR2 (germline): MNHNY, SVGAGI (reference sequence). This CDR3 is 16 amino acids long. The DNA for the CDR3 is TGTGCCAGCAGTTACTCGTCGATGGCTGACTCCTACGAGCAGTACTTC. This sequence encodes CASSYSSMADSYEQYF.

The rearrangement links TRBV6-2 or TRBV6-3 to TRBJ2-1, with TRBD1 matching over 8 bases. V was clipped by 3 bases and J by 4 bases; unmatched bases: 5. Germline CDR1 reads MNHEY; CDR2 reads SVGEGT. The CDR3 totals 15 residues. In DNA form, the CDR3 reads TGTGCCAGCAGTTATTTGGGACAGGTTTACAATGAGCAGTTCTTC. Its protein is CASSYLGQVYNEQFF.

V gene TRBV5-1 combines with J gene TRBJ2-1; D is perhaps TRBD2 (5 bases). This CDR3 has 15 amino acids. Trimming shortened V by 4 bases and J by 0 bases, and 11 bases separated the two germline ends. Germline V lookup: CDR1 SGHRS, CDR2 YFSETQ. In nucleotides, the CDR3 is TGCGCCAGCAGCACTAAAGGGAGCTCCTACAATGAGCAGTTCTTC. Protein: CASSTKGSSYNEQFF.

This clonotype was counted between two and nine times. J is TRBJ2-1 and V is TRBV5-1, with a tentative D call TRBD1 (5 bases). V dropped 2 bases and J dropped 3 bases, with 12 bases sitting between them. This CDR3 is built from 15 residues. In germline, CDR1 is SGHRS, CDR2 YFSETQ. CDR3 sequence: CASSFGGQVYNEQFF. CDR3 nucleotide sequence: TGCGCCAGCAGCTTCGGCGGACAAGTCTACAATGAGCAGTTCTTC.

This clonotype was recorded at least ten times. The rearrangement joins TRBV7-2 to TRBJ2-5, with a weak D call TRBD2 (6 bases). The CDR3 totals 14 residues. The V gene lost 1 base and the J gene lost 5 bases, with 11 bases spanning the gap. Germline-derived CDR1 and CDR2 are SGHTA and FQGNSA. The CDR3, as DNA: TGTGCCAGCAGCTTAGTGGGGGGAGGTGAGACCCAGTACTTC. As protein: CASSLVGGGETQYF. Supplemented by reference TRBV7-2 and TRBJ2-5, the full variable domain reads GAGVSQSPSNKVTEKGKDVELRCDPISGHTALYWYRQSLGQGLEFLIYFQGNSAPDKSGLPSDRFSAERTGGSVSTLTIQRTQQEDSAVYLCASSLVGGGETQYFGPGTRLLVL.